The rows below give T cell receptor beta chains drawn from one sample of a study of T cell changes during pregnancy in multiple sclerosis. Method: immunoSEQ multiplex PCR; TCRdb's copy keeps in-frame clones and lacks some. The table includes 75,000 to 80,000 clones, 85% to 95% detected once. Sequenced here: peripheral blood, sampled in the second trimester of pregnancy. These receptors came from a female donor in good health, enrolled as a control in a pregnancy study. Each CDR3 is given with its conserved first and last residue. The D gene is left open where the match is weak. The size field is filled for only some rows; it gives once, few, many or a size class.

clone size	D gene	J gene	V gene	CDR3 DNA	CDR3 protein
-	-	TRBJ2-4	TRBV5-1	TGCGCCAGCAGCTTGGGCCCGGGTAGGAGAAACATTCAGTACTTC	CASSLGPGRRNIQYF
-	TRBD2	TRBJ2-2	TRBV2	TGTGCCAGCAAAAGCGGGACTACCACCGGGGAGCTGTTTTTT	CASKSGTTTGELFF
once	-	TRBJ1-1	TRBV30	TGTGCCTGGAGTTCCCGCGGGAAGAACACTGAAGCTTTCTTT	CAWSSRGKNTEAFF
once	-	TRBJ2-7	TRBV6-5	TGTGCCAGCAGTTACTTTAGCTCCTACGAGCAGTACTTC	CASSYFSSYEQYF
-	TRBD1	TRBJ1-2	TRBV7-3	TGTGCCAGCAGCCAGGGACAGGGTTACGGCTACACCTTC	CASSQGQGYGYTF
-	-	TRBJ1-2	TRBV19	TGTGCCAGTAGTATATCGGGAGGGTCCGGGGGTGGCTACACCTTC	CASSISGGSGGGYTF
-	TRBD1	TRBJ2-2	TRBV5-1	TGCGCCAGCAGCGAAACAGGACAGGGGAACACCGGGGAGCTGTTTTTT	CASSETGQGNTGELFF
-	-	TRBJ1-1	TRBV4-3	TGCGCCAGCAGCCAAGATAACAGGGTGGACACTGAAGCTTTCTTT	CASSQDNRVDTEAFF
-	TRBD1	TRBJ2-7	TRBV6-6	TGTGCCAGCAGCAGCCGGGACAGGGGCTCTTACGAGCAGTACTTC	CASSSRDRGSYEQYF
-	TRBD1	TRBJ2-6	TRBV4-3	TGCGCTGGGGACAGCCTAAACTCTGGGGCCAACGTCCTGACTTTC	CAGDSLNSGANVLTF
-	-	TRBJ2-7	TRBV5-1	TGCGCCAGCAGCTTGGCTACAGGGCGATCCTACGAGCAGTACTTC	CASSLATGRSYEQYF
-	TRBD1	TRBJ1-3	TRBV6-5	TGTGCCAGCAGTGTATACAGGGGTGGGAACACCATATATTTT	CASSVYRGGNTIYF
once	-	TRBJ2-2	TRBV4-3	TGCGCCAGCAGCCAAGATCTGACCGGGGAGCTGTTTTTT	CASSQDLTGELFF
-	TRBD1	TRBJ1-2	TRBV6-5	TGTGCCAGCAGTATTAGGACAGGGTGGAACTATGGCTACACCTTC	CASSIRTGWNYGYTF
-	TRBD1	TRBJ1-3	TRBV5-1	TGCGCCAGCAGCCTAAGACAGGGGGCTTCAGGAAACACCATATATTTT	CASSLRQGASGNTIYF
-	-	TRBJ1-1	TRBV12-5	TGTGCTAGTGGTTTGGTACCCGAGTACACTGAAGCTTTCTTT	CASGLVPEYTEAFF
-	TRBD1	TRBJ1-1	TRBV9	TGTGCCAGCAGCACAGGGGTGAACACTGAAGCTTTCTTT	CASSTGVNTEAFF
-	-	TRBJ1-5	TRBV27	TGTGCCAGCAGTTTATCGAATCCCAGCGGGCAGCCCCAGCATTTT	CASSLSNPSGQPQHF
once	-	TRBJ1-5	TRBV5-8	TGTGCCAGCAGCTTGTCAAATAGCAATCAGCCCCAGCATTTT	CASSLSNSNQPQHF
-	-	TRBJ2-7	TRBV5-5	TGTGCCAGCAGCTTGGTCTACCCCTACGAGCAGTACTTC	CASSLVYPYEQYF
-	-	TRBJ2-7	TRBV23-1	TGCGCCAGCAGTCAATCTTACAGATACGAGCAGTACTTC	CASSQSYRYEQYF
-	TRBD1	TRBJ1-4	TRBV19	TGTGCCAGTAGTCAACAGGGGGCCGGGGAAAAACTGTTTTTT	CASSQQGAGEKLFF
-	TRBD2	TRBJ2-5	TRBV19	TGTGCCAGTAGTTTGGGCGGGAGTACACAAGAGACCCAGTACTTC	CASSLGGSTQETQYF
-	TRBD1	TRBJ1-3	TRBV5-4	TGTGCCAGCAGCGCGGACAGGGCCTCTGGAAACACCATATATTTT	CASSADRASGNTIYF
-	TRBD1	TRBJ1-4	TRBV5-6	TGTGCCAGCAGTACCGGGACAGGGGGCCTGGTGACTAATGAAAAACTGTTTTTT	CASSTGTGGLVTNEKLFF
-	-	TRBJ1-1	TRBV2	TGTGCCAGCAGTTCGAATACATGGAACACTGAAGCTTTCTTT	CASSSNTWNTEAFF
once	-	TRBJ1-5	TRBV18	TGTGCCAGCTCCCTTTGGGCCTCGATGGGGCATAGCAATCAGCCCCAGCATTTT	CASSLWASMGHSNQPQHF
-	-	TRBJ1-5	TRBV5-1	TGCGCCAGCAGCTTGGACGGGCAGGGTAGCAATCAGCCCCAGCATTTT	CASSLDGQGSNQPQHF
-	TRBD2	TRBJ2-1	TRBV5-1	TGCGCCAGCAGCCTGGGACTAGCGGGGACATACAATGAGCAGTTCTTC	CASSLGLAGTYNEQFF
-	TRBD1	TRBJ1-1	TRBV6-4	TGTGCCAGCAGCGTCGAATCGGGACAGGGGGCTTTCTTT	CASSVESGQGAFF
-	TRBD1	TRBJ1-3	TRBV6-5	TGTGCCAGCAGTTCAGACAGGGCCCCAGGAAACACCATATATTTT	CASSSDRAPGNTIYF
-	TRBD1	TRBJ1-4	TRBV9	TGTGCCAGCAGCCTAGACAGGGAGGGTGAAAAACTGTTTTTT	CASSLDREGEKLFF
-	TRBD1	TRBJ1-6	TRBV9	TGTGCCAGCAGCTTCGGGACAGGGATTAATTCACCCCTCCACTTT	CASSFGTGINSPLHF
-	TRBD1	TRBJ1-3	TRBV18	TGTGCCAGCTCACCATTACTGGACAGGGTTCTGGACACCATATATTTT	CASSPLLDRVLDTIYF
-	-	TRBJ1-1	TRBV6-5	TGTGCCAGCATGAGGAGGTTTTGGAACACTGAAGCTTTCTTT	CASMRRFWNTEAFF
-	-	TRBJ1-2	TRBV19	TGTGCCAGTAGTATAGTAGGAGCGGACTATGGCTACACCTTC	CASSIVGADYGYTF
-	-	TRBJ2-5	TRBV5-6	TGTGCCAGCAGCTTGTATCGGGAGACCCAGTACTTC	CASSLYRETQYF
-	-	TRBJ1-2	TRBV20-1	TGCAGTGCACAGGCCAACTATGGCTACACCTTC	CSAQANYGYTF